Below, one T cell receptor (beta chain) is given with its context. As yet, its antigen is unknown. This record comes from a study of T cell repertoires in cytomegalovirus infection. Trimming removed 0 bases at V and 1 base at J, with 6 bases between. There are 14 residues in the CDR3. The germline V gene encodes CDR1 KGHSH and CDR2 LQKENI. TCRdb called the reads again in MiXCR, with one record for every CDR3 protein. The repertoire has approximately 110,000 distinct CDR3 sequences, over 40% of them found once; the top ten carry roughly 70%. This chain connects TRBV18 to TRBJ1-1; D remains unclear. The sequences come from CD8+ T cells from cultured PBMCs, collected from culture after CMV antigen stimulation. The receptor's source is a human donor in good health (CMV status not recorded). Some clones in this sample may be carry-over from other donors' samples. CDR3 DNA sequence: TGTGCCAGCTCACCACCTTGGGGGAACACTGAAGCTTTCTTT. Amino acids: CASSPPWGNTEAFF. The entire variable domain, with the rest obtained from reference TRBV18 and TRBJ1-1, is as follows: NAGVMQNPRHLVRRRGQEARLRCSPMKGHSHVYWYRQLPEEGLKFMVYLQKENIIDESGMPKERFSAEFPKEGPSILRIQQVVRGDSAAYFCASSPPWGNTEAFFGQGTRLTVV.